One and the same sample provided the 3 T cell receptor beta chains below, sequenced in a study of T cells in Graves' hyperthyroidism and ophthalmopathy. RNA transcripts provided the source from which TCR beta CDR3 regions were amplified. HTBI primers were the set used in a first-round RT-PCR of the TCR CDR3. TCRdb re-called the multiplex PCR reads with MiXCR, one entry per CDR3 protein. This sample has 620,000 or so distinct CDR3 sequences, with about 14% found just once. Sequencing was done on a sample of blood. These receptor sequences come from a woman between 50 and 59 years old with Graves' ophthalmopathy.

The chain carries TRBV7-9 and TRBJ2-1; TRBD1 matches 9 bases. The CDR3 runs to 14 residues. Germline lookup yields CDR1 SEHNR and CDR2 FQNEAQ (reference sequence). V shed 5 bases and J 10 bases; nucleotides not matched to a gene: 9. CDR3 sequence: CASSPGTGIYEQFF. In DNA form, the CDR3 reads TGTGCCAGCAGCCCCGGGACAGGGATCTACGAGCAGTTCTTC.

This clonotype was seen many times. This rearrangement joins TRBV28 to TRBJ2-5; unclear D gene. The V end was cut by 4 bases, the J end by 1 base, with 10 bases between. From germline, CDR1 is MDHEN and CDR2 SYDVKM. This CDR3 contains 14 residues. CDR3 residues: CASSSWWGQETQYF. In nucleotides, the CDR3 is TGTGCCAGCAGTTCCTGGTGGGGCCAAGAGACCCAGTACTTC.

This clonotype was counted ten times or more. The chain couples TRBV11-3 to TRBJ2-5; D gene ambiguous. The CDR3 is made up of 13 amino acids. Trimming took off 4 bases at V and 2 bases at J, with 8 bases between the two ends. Per germline, CDR1 SGHNT and CDR2 YENEEA. The DNA for the CDR3 is TGTGCCAGCAGCTCAATTGGGCAAGAGACCCAGTACTTC. Protein sequence: CASSSIGQETQYF.